This T cell receptor (beta chain) was documented in a study of siplizumab effects on memory and regulatory T cells. Regarding this clone: Other DNA sequences in the same sample also yield this CDR3.

The CDR3 is made up of 14 amino acids. The germline gives CDR1 MNHNS, CDR2 SASEGT. V shed 4 bases and J 2 bases; nucleotides not matched to a gene: 4. Generated by immunoSEQ multiplex PCR, the TCRdb table keeps only in-frame clones and is missing some. The sample has some 100,000 clones, about 91% seen once. Sequences were obtained from Tregs sorted from blood. The chain is built from TRBV6-1 and TRBJ2-5, with 7 bases that match TRBD2. This TCR was sampled from a human donor in good health. The CDR3 nucleotides read TGTGCCAGCAGTGGGGGAGGGTTACAAGAGACCCAGTACTTC. Amino acid sequence: CASSGGGLQETQYF.